One sample yielded the 5 T cell receptor beta chains listed below, sequenced in a study of cytomegalovirus exposure and HLA in healthy donors. It was with 60 Vbeta and 13 Jbeta primers that the PCR ran. Clones were read by immunoSEQ multiplex PCR, and TCRdb kept only the in-frame ones, dropping some. The sample contains about 200,000 clones, around 85% of which appear only once. The sample taken for sequencing was PBMCs. The receptors stem from a man aged 50-59 years in good health and CMV-seronegative.

The CDR3 region has the DNA TGTGCCAGCTTGGACCGGACGGGGGACACTGAAGCTTTCTTT. Translation: CASLDRTGDTEAFF. The genes are TRBV6-1 and TRBJ1-1; possible D gene TRBD1, 5 bases. The V and J ends lost 8 bases and 3 bases respectively, with 16 bases between them. The CDR3 spans 14 residues. The germline gives CDR1 MNHNS, CDR2 SASEGT.

V usage is TRBV7-9 and J usage is TRBJ2-3, with D maybe TRBD2 (5 bases). The CDR3 spans 16 residues. Trimming removed 7 bases at V and 3 bases at J, with 20 bases between. Germline V gene data show CDR1 as SEHNR and CDR2 as FQNEAQ (reference sequence). CDR3 in DNA: TGTGCCAGCACCGACTTACTAAGTGGCGGGACAGATACGCAGTATTTT. Encoded protein: CASTDLLSGGTDTQYF.

CDR3 nucleotide sequence: TGTGCCAGCAGTCTTGGGGGGACTAGTGTCTATGAGCAGTTCTTC. It specifies CASSLGGTSVYEQFF. J is TRBJ2-1 and V is TRBV14, with 8 bases aligning to TRBD2. Germline V gene lookup returns CDR1 SGHDN and CDR2 FVKESK. The CDR3 is made up of 15 amino acids. V gave up 6 bases and J gave up 8 bases; unmatched junction bases: 12.

This clone was detected only a few times. J is TRBJ2-1 and V is TRBV7-9; D not resolved. Trimming pared 1 base from V and 8 bases from J, leaving 15 bases between. CDR3 length: 15 residues. Germline CDR1 and CDR2: SEHNR and FQNEAQ (reference sequence). The CDR3 nucleotides are TGTGCCAGCAGCTTAGGAGGCTACCCGGTGGATGAGCAGTTCTTC. Its translation: CASSLGGYPVDEQFF.

This clone was detected only a few times. The chain combines TRBV7-2 with TRBJ1-1; TRBD1 aligns across 9 bases. This CDR3 spans 13 amino acids. V lost 5 bases and J lost 4; bases outside the gene matches: 2. Germline V gene lookup returns CDR1 SGHTA and CDR2 FQGNSA. This chain's CDR3 is CASSRDRATEAFF. The CDR3 DNA reads as TGTGCCAGCAGCCGGGACAGGGCCACTGAAGCTTTCTTT.